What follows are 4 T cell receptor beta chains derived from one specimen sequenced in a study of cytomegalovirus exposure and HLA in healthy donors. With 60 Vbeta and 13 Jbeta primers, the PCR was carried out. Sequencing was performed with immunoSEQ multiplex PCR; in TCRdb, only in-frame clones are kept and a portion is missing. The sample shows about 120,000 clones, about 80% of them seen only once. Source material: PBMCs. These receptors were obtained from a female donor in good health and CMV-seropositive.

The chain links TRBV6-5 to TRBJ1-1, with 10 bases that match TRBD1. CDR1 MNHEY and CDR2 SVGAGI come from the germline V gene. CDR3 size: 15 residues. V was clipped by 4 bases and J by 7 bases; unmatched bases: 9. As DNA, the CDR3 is TGTGCCAGCAGTTCGATCGGACAGGGGGGCAATGAAGCTTTCTTT. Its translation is CASSSIGQGGNEAFF.

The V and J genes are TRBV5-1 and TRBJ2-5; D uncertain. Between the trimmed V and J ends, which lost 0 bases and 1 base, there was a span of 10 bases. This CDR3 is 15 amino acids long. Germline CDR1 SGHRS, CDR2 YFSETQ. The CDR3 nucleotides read TGCGCCAGCAGCTTGGCTGTGGCAGTCCAAGAGACCCAGTACTTC. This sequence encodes CASSLAVAVQETQYF.

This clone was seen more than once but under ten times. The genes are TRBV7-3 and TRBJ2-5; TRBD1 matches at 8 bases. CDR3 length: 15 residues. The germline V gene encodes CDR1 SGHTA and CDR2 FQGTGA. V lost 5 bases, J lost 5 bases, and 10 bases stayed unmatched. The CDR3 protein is CASSPSPGGAETQYF. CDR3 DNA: TGTGCCAGCAGCCCGAGCCCAGGGGGCGCGGAGACCCAGTACTTC.

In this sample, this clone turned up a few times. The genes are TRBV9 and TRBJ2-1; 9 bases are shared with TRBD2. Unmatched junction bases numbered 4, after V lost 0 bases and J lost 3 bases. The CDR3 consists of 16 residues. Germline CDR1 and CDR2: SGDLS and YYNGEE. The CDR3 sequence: CASSVDAGGDYNEQFF. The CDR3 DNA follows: TGTGCCAGCAGCGTAGACGCGGGGGGGGACTACAATGAGCAGTTCTTC.